These T cell receptor beta chains were read from a single sample in a study of beta chain features in type 1 diabetes. This table comes from immunoSEQ multiplex PCR, and its TCRdb copy is limited to in-frame clones, with some not included. The profile shows fewer than 300,000 clones, 20% of them singletons. Sample: naive CD4+ T cells from blood. The receptors here all came from a woman between 35 and 50 years old with type 1 diabetes. Both conserved end residues are part of each CDR3. The D gene is left open where the match is weak. The listing skips clone size in some rows; elsewhere it reads once, few, many or a size class.

d_gene: -; v_gene: TRBV9; abundance: -; j_gene: TRBJ2-7; CDR3aa: CASSALGGAGPYEQYF; CDR3nt: TGTGCCAGCAGCGCCCTAGGGGGCGCGGGGCCCTACGAGCAGTACTTC
d_gene: TRBD1; v_gene: TRBV28; abundance: -; j_gene: TRBJ2-7; CDR3aa: CASSSGTGFGGEQYF; CDR3nt: TGTGCCAGCAGCTCCGGGACAGGGTTCGGGGGCGAGCAGTACTTC
d_gene: -; v_gene: TRBV2; abundance: few; j_gene: TRBJ2-2; CDR3aa: CASSLRSNTGELFF; CDR3nt: TGTGCCAGCAGTTTGCGATCGAACACCGGGGAGCTGTTTTTT
d_gene: TRBD1; v_gene: TRBV11-2; abundance: -; j_gene: TRBJ2-1; CDR3aa: CASSFRDRGYEQFF; CDR3nt: TGTGCCAGCAGCTTCCGGGACAGGGGCTATGAGCAGTTCTTC
d_gene: -; v_gene: TRBV19; abundance: -; j_gene: TRBJ1-5; CDR3aa: CASSIGPHQPQHF; CDR3nt: TGTGCCAGTAGTATAGGGCCCCATCAGCCCCAGCATTTT
d_gene: -; v_gene: TRBV19; abundance: -; j_gene: TRBJ1-1; CDR3aa: CASSIVYTSSEAFF; CDR3nt: TGTGCCAGTAGTATAGTATACACGTCCTCTGAAGCTTTCTTT
d_gene: -; v_gene: TRBV2; abundance: -; j_gene: TRBJ1-1; CDR3aa: CASSGGRTEAFF; CDR3nt: TGTGCCAGCAGTGGGGGGCGGACTGAAGCTTTCTTT
d_gene: -; v_gene: TRBV9; abundance: -; j_gene: TRBJ1-2; CDR3aa: CASDSGGGYTF; CDR3nt: TGTGCCAGCGACTCGGGGGGCGGCTACACCTTC
d_gene: -; v_gene: TRBV6-6; abundance: -; j_gene: TRBJ1-1; CDR3aa: CASSYEEGRRAFF; CDR3nt: TGTGCCAGCAGTTACGAGGAAGGGAGGAGAGCTTTCTTT
d_gene: -; v_gene: TRBV18; abundance: -; j_gene: TRBJ2-1; CDR3aa: CASPRDPNEQFF; CDR3nt: TGTGCCAGCCCGCGGGACCCCAATGAGCAGTTCTTC
d_gene: TRBD1; v_gene: TRBV28; abundance: -; j_gene: TRBJ2-7; CDR3aa: CASSLRGPTYEQYF; CDR3nt: TGTGCCAGCAGTTTGAGGGGGCCGACCTACGAGCAGTACTTC